The T cell receptor (beta chain) under discussion was sequenced for a study of blood T cell repertoires in COVID-19. Study at large: Acute and convalescent COVID-19 samples came from the United States, Italy and Spain.

J was trimmed by 10 bases and V by 3 bases; bases with no gene match: 9. The germline V gene encodes CDR1 MNHEY and CDR2 SMNVEV (reference sequence). The CDR3 sequence is 15 residues long. In the authors' methods: By means of reference gene primer amplification, nucleated cell counts were estimated. Here immunoSEQ multiplex PCR was the method, and the copy in TCRdb shows in-frame clones only, minus some. V, J and clone size were drawn from that table, and D and trimming were deduced from the DNA. The profile covers about 300,000 clones, with around 88% appearing a single time and around 1.7% taken by the ten largest.

The chain has TRBV27 and TRBJ1-6, with 7 positions matching TRBD1. The sequence was collected from a woman in her 50s with acute or convalescent COVID-19. Sequenced: peripheral blood. CDR3 in amino acids: CASSFQGQSSSPLHF. Written as DNA, the CDR3 is TGTGCCAGCAGTTTTCAGGGACAGTCCTCGTCACCCCTCCACTTT.